This T cell receptor (beta chain) came from a study of T cells in Graves' hyperthyroidism and ophthalmopathy. Study-level results: Blood shared most expanded thyroid clonotypes above 0.001.

With respect to this clonotype: No antigen is known for it.

Amplified TCR beta CDR3 regions came from RNA transcripts. The HTBI primer set served for first-round RT-PCR of the TCR CDR3. TCRdb re-derived calls from the multiplex PCR reads in MiXCR, one entry per CDR3 protein. This repertoire shows approximately 560,000 distinct CDR3 sequences, around 46% found once; its top ten account for just over 8%. Stability of Graves' hyperthyroidism was defined as absent ophthalmopathy progression within 18 months. The V end lost 2 bases, the J end lost 7 bases, and 3 bases lay between the germline ends. Germline V CDR1 and CDR2: ENHRY, SYGVKD. The CDR3 runs 10 residues.

Specimen: peripheral blood or thyroid tissue (not recorded which). The receptor comes from a woman younger than 30 with Graves' hyperthyroidism. The chain combines TRBV10-3 with TRBJ2-7; D gene uncertain. The CDR3 DNA follows: TGTGCCATCAGTGAGGGGGAGCAGTACTTC. This translates into CAISEGEQYF.